The 30 T cell receptor beta chains reported below all come from one sample, sequenced in a study of response to subunit inactivated influenza vaccine. MiXCR, applied by TCRdb to the RT-PCR reads, yields one record per CDR3 protein. Altogether about 300,000 distinct CDR3 sequences are present, roughly 20% being singletons, with the ten largest covering about a tenth. The specimen was PBMCs from blood, collected approximately 20 months after vaccination. Receptors were obtained from a man aged 50-75 years who received an inactivated influenza vaccine.

V and J are TRBV12-3 or TRBV12-4 and TRBJ2-7; tentatively, D is TRBD1 (6 bases). This CDR3 comprises 11 residues. Trimming removed 4 bases at V and 9 bases at J, with 10 bases between. The CDR3 sequence: CASSSQGTQYF. DNA of the CDR3: TGTGCCAGCAGTTCACAGGGTACGCAGTACTTC.

There are many counts of this clonotype. V gene TRBV12-3 or TRBV12-4 combines with J gene TRBJ1-2, with D perhaps matching TRBD1 (6 bases). The germline V and J ends were trimmed by 3 bases and 2 bases, with 7 bases remaining between them. CDR3 length equals 13 residues. CDR3 amino acids: CASSLDRNYGYTF. The DNA of the CDR3 is TGTGCCAGCAGTTTGGACAGAAACTATGGCTACACCTTC.

The rearrangement links TRBV27 to TRBJ1-5, with TRBD1 as a possible D gene (5 bases). The germline V gene encodes CDR1 MNHEY and CDR2 SMNVEV (reference sequence). There are 15 residues in the CDR3. Trimming left V 6 bases short and J 0 bases short, with 12 bases between. CDR3: CASSRVYDSNQPQHF. The CDR3 nucleotides are TGTGCCAGCAGCAGGGTATATGATAGCAATCAGCCCCAGCATTTT.

This clonotype was found many times. V and J are TRBV20-1 and TRBJ1-5; D is perhaps TRBD1 (5 bases). V was pared by 7 bases and J by 3 bases, with 13 bases between. From germline, CDR1 is DFQATT and CDR2 SNEGSKA (reference sequence). The CDR3 covers 13 residues. DNA for the CDR3: TGCAGTGGACAGCAGACCGTCAATCAGCCCCAGCATTTT. As protein: CSGQQTVNQPQHF.

This clonotype has ten or more counts. V is TRBV28 and J is TRBJ1-2; 10 positions agree with TRBD1. The CDR3 sequence is 16 residues long. J lost 9 bases, V lost 7 bases, and 17 bases had no gene match. Per germline, CDR1 MDHEN and CDR2 SYDVKM. The CDR3 DNA sequence: TGTGCCAGCACCTCTATCGAGACAGGGGGCGGGAGGCGCTACACCTTC. Amino acids: CASTSIETGGGRRYTF.

DNA of the CDR3: TGTGCCAGCAGCTTCCAAAGGCGGGGCGGCACCGGGGAGCTGTTTTTT. Protein: CASSFQRRGGTGELFF. The J gene is TRBJ2-2, the V gene TRBV7-9, with TRBD2 as a possible D gene (6 bases). The CDR3 has 16 residues. Trimming took 3 bases from V and 4 from J, leaving 15 bases between them. Germline lookup yields CDR1 SEHNR and CDR2 FQNEAQ (reference sequence).

V and J are TRBV6-2 or TRBV6-3 and TRBJ2-1; D possibly corresponds to TRBD1 (5 bases). This CDR3 region has 15 residues. Trimming took off 7 bases at V and 4 bases at J, with 17 bases between the two ends. The germline V gene encodes CDR1 MNHEY and CDR2 SVGEGT. Here the CDR3 DNA reads TGTGCCAGCATAAGCGACAGACGTTTTTACAATGAGCAGTTCTTC. Its protein product is CASISDRRFYNEQFF.

For the CDR3, the DNA is TGTGCCAGTAGCCGATTACAGTTGAGCAATCAGCCCCAGCATTTT. Amino acids: CASSRLQLSNQPQHF. The chain combines TRBV19 with TRBJ1-5, with no clear D. The V gene lost 6 bases and the J gene lost 1 base, with 13 bases spanning the gap. The CDR3 consists of 15 residues. Per germline, CDR1 LNHDA and CDR2 SQIVND (reference sequence).

The chain uses TRBV14 and TRBJ1-5; TRBD1 matches 10 bases. CDR1 is SGHDN and CDR2 is FVKESK in the germline V gene. The V segment lost 2 bases and the J segment 6 bases; nucleotides outside the gene matches: 13. The CDR3 contains 18 residues. The CDR3 DNA reads TGTGCCAGCAGCCAACCCCGATCAGTGGGACAGGGGCGTCAGCCCCAGCATTTT. Its translation is CASSQPRSVGQGRQPQHF.

This clonotype was detected only a few times. The CDR3 sequence: CASSPAAEQFF. CDR3 DNA: TGTGCCAGCAGCCCGGCGGCGGAGCAGTTCTTC. The rearrangement joins TRBV7-9 to TRBJ2-1; D is undetermined. The V end lost 5 bases, the J end lost 10 bases, and 9 bases lay between the germline ends. Germline CDR1 and CDR2: SEHNR and FQNEAQ (reference sequence). This CDR3 is 11 amino acids long.

This clonotype was seen only a few times. The chain links TRBV28 to TRBJ2-3; D gene uncertain. Trimming took 3 bases from V and 2 from J, leaving 9 bases between them. Germline values: CDR1 MDHEN, CDR2 SYDVKM. CDR3 length: 14 amino acids. The CDR3 loop reads CASSFPGPTDTQYF. CDR3 coding DNA: TGTGCCAGCAGTTTCCCGGGCCCCACAGATACGCAGTATTTT.

The V and J genes are TRBV20-1 and TRBJ2-1; 10 nucleotides line up with TRBD2. Germline V CDR1 and CDR2: DFQATT, SNEGSKA (reference sequence). This CDR3 is 15 amino acids long. V shed 5 bases, J shed 11 bases, and the junction held 15 bases outside the gene matches. Written as DNA, the CDR3 is TGCAGTGCTCCCCCCCTTAGCGGGAGGCGGCCAAAGCAGTTCTTC. Translating it yields CSAPPLSGRRPKQFF.

This clonotype has only a few counts. V usage is TRBV7-9 and J usage is TRBJ2-5; D is unclear. Between the trimmed V and J ends, which lost 4 bases and 5 bases, there was a span of 17 bases. Looked up from germline, CDR1 is SEHNR and CDR2 is FQNEAQ (reference sequence). The CDR3 runs 15 residues. The CDR3 DNA reads as TGTGCCAGCAGCTCTCAAGGGTCCATTTCGGAGACCCAGTACTTC. This translates into CASSSQGSISETQYF.

The V call is TRBV7-2, the J call TRBJ1-6, with TRBD1 as a possible D gene (5 bases). Trimming took off 1 base at V and 7 bases at J, with 11 bases between the two ends. The V gene's germline CDR1 is SGHTA and CDR2 FQGNSA. The CDR3 covers 15 residues. This CDR3 reads CASSLVQWGNSPLHF. The DNA of the CDR3 is TGTGCCAGCAGCTTAGTTCAGTGGGGGAATTCACCCCTCCACTTT.

This clonotype showed up just a few times. This chain links TRBV10-3 with TRBJ1-1; possibly TRBD1 for D (5 bases). The CDR3 has 13 residues. V lost 7 bases and J lost 5, with 14 bases in between. Germline CDR1 reads ENHRY; CDR2 reads SYGVKD. CDR3 coding DNA: TGTGCCATCAAATTGGAAGGGGTGACTGAAGCTTTCTTT. This translates into CAIKLEGVTEAFF.

This clonotype turned up a few times. The chain employs TRBV20-1 and TRBJ1-1; maybe TRBD1 (6 bases). CDR1 is DFQATT and CDR2 is SNEGSKA in the germline V gene (reference sequence). Trimming cost V 3 bases and J 0 bases, with 14 bases left between them. The CDR3 sequence is 15 residues long. The CDR3 nucleotides read TGCAGTGCTAGGAGGCAGGGGCAAATGAACACTGAAGCTTTCTTT. Translated: CSARRQGQMNTEAFF.

This clonotype was seen only a few times. The V gene is TRBV4-2, the J gene TRBJ1-4, with D maybe TRBD1 (5 bases). The CDR3 has 13 residues. V dropped 3 bases and J dropped 8 bases, with 10 bases sitting between them. Germline V gene sequence: CDR1 LGHNA, CDR2 YNFKEQ. CDR3 sequence reads: CASSQGGVEKLFF. The CDR3 nucleotides read TGTGCCAGCAGCCAGGGGGGTGTAGAAAAACTGTTTTTT.

This chain joins TRBV5-1 and TRBJ2-1; 11 bases fit TRBD2. There are 14 residues in the CDR3. Germline CDR1 and CDR2: SGHRS and YFSETQ. Germline trimming cut 7 bases from V and 6 bases from J; bases unmatched to any gene: 6. CDR3 residues: CASGGGLAANEQFF. As DNA, the CDR3 is TGCGCCAGCGGAGGGGGACTAGCGGCCAATGAGCAGTTCTTC.

The chain joins TRBV4-2 to TRBJ2-1, with 8 bases identical to TRBD1. The V gene end was trimmed by 0 bases and the J gene end by 2 bases; junction bases not matched to a gene: 6. CDR3 length: 17 amino acids. Germline loops: CDR1 LGHNA, CDR2 YNFKEQ. This CDR3 reads CASSQDWAGGPYNEQFF. The CDR3 region has the DNA TGTGCCAGCAGCCAAGATTGGGCAGGGGGCCCCTACAATGAGCAGTTCTTC.

This clonotype was seen a handful of times. The V and J genes are TRBV10-3 and TRBJ1-2; D gene uncertain. CDR1 is ENHRY and CDR2 is SYGVKD in the germline V gene. This CDR3 has 13 amino acids. The V end was cut by 3 bases, the J end by 8 bases, with 13 bases between. CDR3 sequence reads: CAISERINQGYTF. CDR3 in DNA: TGTGCCATCAGTGAACGCATTAATCAGGGCTACACCTTC.

This clonotype was counted a few times. This chain links TRBV5-1 with TRBJ2-7; D call uncertain. V shed 2 bases and J shed 0 bases, with 6 bases lying between them. The CDR3 length is 13 residues. Germline V gene sequence: CDR1 SGHRS, CDR2 YFSETQ. CDR3 bases: TGCGCCAGCAGCTTTAGGCCCTCCTACGAGCAGTACTTC. Its translation is CASSFRPSYEQYF.

In its sample, this clonotype was seen a few times. The V gene is TRBV7-6, the J gene TRBJ2-2; D ambiguous. V was shortened by 1 base and J by 0 bases, with 9 bases between the two germline ends. Germline CDR1 and CDR2: SGHVS and FNYEAQ. This CDR3 spans 16 amino acids. The CDR3 here is CASSLEADPNTGELFF. The CDR3, as DNA: TGTGCCAGCAGCTTAGAGGCAGATCCGAACACCGGGGAGCTGTTTTTT. Supplemented by reference TRBV7-6 and TRBJ2-2, the full variable domain reads GAGVSQSPRYKVTKRGQDVALRCDPISGHVSLYWYRQALGQGPEFLTYFNYEAQQDKSGLPNDRFSAERPEGSISTLTIQRTEQRDSAMYRCASSLEADPNTGELFFGEGSRLTVL.

This clonotype has ten or more counts. This chain connects TRBV20-1 to TRBJ1-1; D ambiguous. CDR1 DFQATT and CDR2 SNEGSKA come from the germline V gene (reference sequence). V was cut by 5 bases and J by 1 base, with 14 bases left in between. The CDR3 is 14 amino acids. Here the CDR3 reads CSADPRVRNTEAFF. The CDR3 nucleotides read TGCAGTGCTGACCCTAGGGTTAGGAACACTGAAGCTTTCTTT.

The rearrangement joins TRBV6-5 to TRBJ1-3; 9 nucleotides match TRBD1. Germline-derived CDR1 and CDR2 are MNHEY and SVGAGI. V gave up 0 bases and J gave up 4 bases; unmatched junction bases: 4. This CDR3 has 16 amino acids. CDR3 amino acids: CASSYSSGTGGNTIYF. The CDR3 coding sequence is TGTGCCAGCAGTTACTCGTCTGGGACAGGGGGAAACACCATATATTTT.

V and J are TRBV7-8 and TRBJ2-3; 9 nucleotides match TRBD1. Germline assignment: CDR1 SGHVS and CDR2 FQNEAQ. The CDR3 extends over 15 amino acids. V lost 5 bases and J lost 6; bases outside the gene matches: 9. The CDR3 reads CASSVAGTGWDTQYF. CDR3 in DNA: TGTGCCAGCAGCGTGGCCGGGACAGGGTGGGATACGCAGTATTTT.

In its sample, this clonotype was seen a few times. The chain links TRBV3-1 to TRBJ1-1; D call uncertain. Trimming cost V 1 base and J 8 bases, with 11 bases left between them. CDR1 is LGHDT, CDR2 YNNKEL, per germline (reference sequence). The CDR3 loop spans 13 amino acids. The CDR3 is CASSQVSRSEAFF. The CDR3 bases are TGTGCCAGCAGCCAAGTGTCCAGGTCCGAAGCTTTCTTT.

This clonotype appeared a few times. The J gene is TRBJ2-2, the V gene TRBV6-2 or TRBV6-3; unclear D gene. Trimming took off 9 bases at V and 4 bases at J, with 6 bases between the two ends. This CDR3 is built from 11 residues. The germline V gene has CDR1 MNHEY and CDR2 SVGEGT. The CDR3 protein is CASGPTGELFF. The CDR3 DNA follows: TGTGCCAGTGGGCCCACCGGGGAGCTGTTTTTT.

V usage is TRBV11-2 and J usage is TRBJ1-4; no clear D. This CDR3 has 16 residues. V lost 1 base to trimming and J lost 4 bases, with 13 bases between them. Looked up from germline, CDR1 is SGHAT and CDR2 is FQNNGV. The CDR3 DNA sequence: TGTGCCAGCAGCTTAGGGCTAGCGGGTTATAATGAAAAACTGTTTTTT. Encoded protein: CASSLGLAGYNEKLFF.

Points on this clonotype: A much larger clone lies a single base off, so this may be a read error. The chain employs TRBV20-1 and TRBJ1-5; possibly TRBD1 for D (6 bases). CDR3 length equals 15 residues. CDR1 and CDR2 from the germline V gene are DFQATT and SNEGSKA (reference sequence). CDR3 bases: TGCAGCGGGAAGTCAGGGGATGGGCCCTATCAGCCCCGGCATTTT. Amino acid sequence: CSGKSGDGPYQPRHF.

This clonotype was seen more than once but under ten times. The V and J genes are TRBV10-3 and TRBJ2-5; 9 bases agree with TRBD1. In germline, CDR1 is ENHRY, CDR2 SYGVKD. The CDR3 sequence is 14 residues long. With V trimmed by 6 bases and J by 10 bases, 12 bases remained unmatched. CDR3 residues: CAIRSDRGTEVQYF. The CDR3 bases are TGTGCCATCAGATCTGACAGGGGGACCGAGGTCCAGTACTTC.